The source of this T cell receptor (beta chain) is a study of shared clonotypes between healthy human individuals. With respect to this clone: Its antigen remains unidentified.

Deep was the level at which the assay was run. The repertoire was sequenced with immunoSEQ multiplex PCR; TCRdb's copy has only in-frame clones and lacks some. The data contain approximately 640,000 clones, about 92% of them singletons. V was cut by 5 bases and J by 3 bases, with 14 bases left in between. Germline V gene sequence: CDR1 SGHVS, CDR2 FQNEAQ. CDR3 length: 14 residues. Points from the study as a whole: At large depth, rarefaction still showed sorted-subset sequencing to be incomplete. The diversity represented, both genetic and in exposure history, was limited by few donors. Sampling was confined to blood; repertoires within tissues likely differ.

The specimen sequenced was memory CD8+ T cells from PBMCs. Subset: CD45RO+ cells pooled with CCR7-negative TemRA cells. The clonotype was recovered from a man between 18 and 29 years old in good health. Some clones in this sample may be carry-over from other donors' samples. This rearrangement joins TRBV7-8 to TRBJ2-7; a possible D gene is TRBD1 (6 bases). The CDR3 sequence: CASSPGAANYEQYF. For the CDR3, the DNA is TGTGCCAGCAGCCCAGGGGCAGCAAACTACGAGCAGTACTTC. Full variable domain (missing parts from reference TRBV7-8 and TRBJ2-7): GAGVSQSPRYKVAKRGQDVALRCDPISGHVSLFWYQQALGQGPEFLTYFQNEAQLDKSGLPSDRFFAERPEGSVSTLKIQRTQQEDSAVYLCASSPGAANYEQYFGPGTRLTVT.